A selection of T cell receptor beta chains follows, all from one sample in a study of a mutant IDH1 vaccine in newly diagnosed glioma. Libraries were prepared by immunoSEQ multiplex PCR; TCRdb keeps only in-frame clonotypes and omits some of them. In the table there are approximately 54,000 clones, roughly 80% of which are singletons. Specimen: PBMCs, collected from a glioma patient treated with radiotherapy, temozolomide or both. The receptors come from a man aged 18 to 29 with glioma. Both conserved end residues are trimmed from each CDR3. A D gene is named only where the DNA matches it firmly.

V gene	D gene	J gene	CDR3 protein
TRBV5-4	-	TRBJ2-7	ASSFGQPYEQY
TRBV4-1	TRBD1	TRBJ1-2	ASSRRTGDNYGYT
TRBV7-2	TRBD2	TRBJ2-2	ASSRTRSRADSGELF
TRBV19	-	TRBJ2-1	ASSTLSAPYNEQF
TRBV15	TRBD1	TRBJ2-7	ATSSSPGGSSYEQY
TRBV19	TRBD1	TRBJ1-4	ASSIPRVTGGEGEKLF
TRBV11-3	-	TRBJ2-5	ASSLRQTPETQY
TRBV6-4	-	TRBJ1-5	ASSFDSNQPQH
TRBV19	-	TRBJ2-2	ASSREVRRFTSGELF
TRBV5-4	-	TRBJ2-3	ASSLWRGADTQY
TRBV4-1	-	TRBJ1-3	ASSQVRAAGNTIY
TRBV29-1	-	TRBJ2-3	SAHRMSTDTQY
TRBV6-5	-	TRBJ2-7	ASTRLGGAQY
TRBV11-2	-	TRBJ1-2	ASSLGKSADMHYGYT
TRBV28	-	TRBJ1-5	ASSLLAGVEQPQH
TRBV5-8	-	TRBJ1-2	ASSLGLPYGYT
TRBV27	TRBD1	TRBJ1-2	ASSYDRGSGGYT
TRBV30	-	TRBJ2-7	AWSVGDSNEQY